There are a few counts of the clone carrying this T cell receptor (beta chain). The V and J ends lost 4 bases and 4 bases respectively, with 10 bases between them. The CDR3 is 13 amino acids. Germline assignment: CDR1 SGHTA and CDR2 FQGNSA. This sample was included in a study of blood T cell repertoires in COVID-19. Produced via immunoSEQ multiplex PCR; TCRdb's table is partial and in-frame only. The sample consists of around 49,000 clones, around four fifths of them appearing once. The chain is built from TRBV7-2 and TRBJ1-2; D is possibly TRBD1 (6 bases). This sequence originates from a woman between 45 and 65 years old with acute COVID-19. The sample taken for sequencing was PBMCs or T cells enriched from blood (not recorded which). This CDR3 is CASSSQGIYGYTF. CDR3 bases: TGTGCCAGCAGCTCACAGGGAATCTATGGCTACACCTTC.